Listed below are T cell receptor beta chains from one sample, sequenced in a study of OX40 agonist ivuxolimab in advanced cancers. Profiled with immunoSEQ multiplex PCR; TCRdb holds only in-frame clones, not every one. The repertoire has tens of thousands of clones, 92% of them found once; the top ten carry 2.5% to 3%. The sample in question was CD4+ or CD8+ T cells sorted from blood, obtained in a trial of the OX40 agonist ivuxolimab. These receptors were taken from an adult with an advanced solid tumor such as melanoma, head and neck, liver or kidney cancer. CDR3s leave out the opening cysteine and the closing phenylalanine or tryptophan.

j_gene	v_gene	CDR3aa
TRBJ1-2	TRBV2	ASSQEGGGYT
TRBJ1-6	TRBV15	ATSRDRPIDNSPLH
TRBJ1-2	TRBV6-6	ASSYSTGNYGYT
TRBJ1-3	TRBV14	ASRRTAFSGNTIY
TRBJ1-5	TRBV28	ASSLVGTNQPQH
TRBJ2-5	TRBV30	AWGSGTGGAGETQY
TRBJ1-4	TRBV18	ASSSGQAANEKLF
TRBJ2-7	TRBV4-1	ASSQVPGQGVYEQY
TRBJ2-5	TRBV7-2	ASSPPGGQETQY
TRBJ1-2	TRBV7-2	ASSLEQSYGYT
TRBJ1-5	TRBV28	ASSPPITEQPQH
TRBJ1-6	TRBV14	ASSYTRQGNSPLH
TRBJ2-7	TRBV2	ASSLGIASRQY
TRBJ1-1	TRBV5-4	ASSTGTDNTEAF
TRBJ2-2	TRBV5-1	ASSLGTGNPNTGELF
TRBJ2-3	TRBV18	ASSPEMRGQGTDTQY
TRBJ2-7	TRBV6-1	ASRPRGGGTYEQY
TRBJ1-1	TRBV18	ASSPPNRVLTEAF
TRBJ2-7	TRBV11-2	ASSRDGSYEQY
TRBJ1-1	TRBV7-2	ASSPGRANTEAF
TRBJ2-7	TRBV4-2	ASSSMGGEQY
TRBJ1-5	TRBV5-6	ASSARTGSNQPQH